Given below is one T cell receptor beta chain in context. Using immunoSEQ multiplex PCR, the repertoire was profiled, and TCRdb retains in-frame clones only, with some absent. Seen here are just under 65,000 clones, roughly 89% observed once, and the top ten hold roughly 5.1%. CDR3 length: 15 residues. Trimming shortened V by 3 bases and J by 6 bases, and 17 bases separated the two germline ends. Germline assignment: CDR1 MDHEN and CDR2 SYDVKM. The source of the sample is a study of OX40 agonist ivuxolimab in advanced cancers. The material sequenced was CD4+ or CD8+ T cells sorted from blood, taken in a trial of the OX40 agonist ivuxolimab. V gene TRBV28 combines with J gene TRBJ1-1; D call uncertain. This sequence was found in an adult with an advanced solid tumor such as melanoma, head and neck, liver or kidney cancer. This CDR3 reads CASSFPAGPSAEAFF. Here the CDR3 DNA reads TGTGCCAGCAGTTTCCCCGCCGGACCTTCGGCTGAAGCTTTCTTT.